The 2 T cell receptor beta chains reported below all come from one sample, sequenced in a study of blood T cell repertoires in COVID-19. Here immunoSEQ multiplex PCR was the method, and the copy in TCRdb shows in-frame clones only, minus some. The table lists roughly 100,000 clones, less than 90% of them singletons. What was sequenced was peripheral blood. Receptors originate from a human donor in a cohort sampled during active COVID-19.

To note about this clone: Other DNA sequences within the sample encode an identical CDR3. The chain joins TRBV9 to TRBJ2-7; 9 bases align to TRBD2. The trim removed 4 bases at V and 6 bases at J, leaving 2 bases unmatched. This CDR3 contains 12 residues. Germline V gene sequence: CDR1 SGDLS, CDR2 YYNGEE. CDR3 DNA: TGTGCCAGCAGCCTAGCGGGAAGCGAGCAGTACTTC. Protein product: CASSLAGSEQYF.

The genes are TRBV5-6 and TRBJ2-2, with D possibly TRBD2 on 5 matching bases. V dropped 0 bases and J dropped 0 bases, with 18 bases sitting between them. The CDR3 loop spans 19 amino acids. Germline values: CDR1 SGHDT, CDR2 YYEEEE. The CDR3 loop is CASSLGMDFRGTNTGELFF. The CDR3 bases are TGTGCCAGCAGCTTGGGGATGGACTTCCGAGGAACGAACACCGGGGAGCTGTTTTTT. Together with reference TRBV5-6 and TRBJ2-2, the CDR3 gives the full variable domain: DAGVTQSPTHLIKTRGQQVTLRCSPKSGHDTVSWYQQALGQGPQFIFQYYEEEERQRGNFPDRFSGHQFPNYSSELNVNALLLGDSALYLCASSLGMDFRGTNTGELFFGEGSRLTVL.